The rows below give T cell receptor beta chains drawn from one sample of a study of identical twins. Each CDR3 protein gets one entry after TCRdb re-called the 5' RACE reads with MiXCR. The sample includes some 1,700,000 distinct CDR3 sequences, roughly 35% of them seen just once. The sequenced material came from cord blood. These TCRs come from a newborn girl in good health. Each CDR3 is given with its conserved first and last residue. D genes are given only for firm matches. Clone size is given for some rows only: seen once, a few or many times, or a class if the clone is expanded.

V gene	D gene	clone size	J gene	CDR3 DNA	CDR3 protein
TRBV28	TRBD2	.	TRBJ2-7	TGTGCCAGCAGTACCCCGTCGACTAGCGGTTCCTACGAGCAGTACTTC	CASSTPSTSGSYEQYF
TRBV20-1	.	.	TRBJ2-3	TGCAGTGCTAGAGGACCGACTAGTTCTAGCACAGATACGCAGTATTTT	CSARGPTSSSTDTQYF
TRBV7-2	.	few	TRBJ1-2	TGTGCCAGCAGGGAACCGGGACGCTATGGCTACACCTTC	CASREPGRYGYTF
TRBV15	TRBD2	few	TRBJ2-1	TGTGCCACCAGCACAGTTCCGGGACTAGCGGGGGGGCGAGGGATCTACAATGAGCAGTTCTTC	CATSTVPGLAGGRGIYNEQFF
TRBV20-1	.	.	TRBJ2-7	TGCAGTGCTAAACAGGGAGGCTACGAGCAGTACTTC	CSAKQGGYEQYF
TRBV5-1	.	few	TRBJ2-1	TGCGCCAGCAGCCGGGATGGTCTCCGCAACAATGAGCAGTTCTTC	CASSRDGLRNNEQFF
TRBV25-1	TRBD2	.	TRBJ2-1	TGTGCCAGCAGTGTGACTAGCCGCTACAATGAGCAGTTCTTC	CASSVTSRYNEQFF
TRBV5-1	TRBD1	.	TRBJ1-1	TGCGCCAGCAGCTTGGGAGGGGGCGGAAGTCGGACTGAAGCTTTCTTT	CASSLGGGGSRTEAFF
TRBV9	.	.	TRBJ2-5	TGTGCCAGCACCCAAGGGATCACCCAAGAGACCCAGTACTTC	CASTQGITQETQYF
TRBV7-2	TRBD2	.	TRBJ2-7	TGTGCCAGCAGCTCTCGCGGGAGCGGCGACGAGCAGTACTTC	CASSSRGSGDEQYF
TRBV4-2	TRBD2	few	TRBJ2-1	TGTGCCAGCAGCCAATCAAGGGGGATAGCGGGGGCTTTCGGAAATGAGCAGTTCTTC	CASSQSRGIAGAFGNEQFF
TRBV30	TRBD1	.	TRBJ1-5	TGTGCCTGGAGTGTTGGGGACAGGGGGAATAAGCCCCAGCATTTT	CAWSVGDRGNKPQHF
TRBV4-1	.	.	TRBJ1-2	TGCGCCAACAGCCAAGCCCCAGGGGAGTACTATGGCTACACCTTC	CANSQAPGEYYGYTF
TRBV12-3/TRBV12-4	.	few	TRBJ1-2	TGTGCCAGCACCCCAGTAGGAGGCAGGGCTGGTGGCTACACCTTC	CASTPVGGRAGGYTF
TRBV20-1	.	few	TRBJ2-5	TGCAGTGCTAGAGGAGGTGATTTGGGTCCCCGGCATGAGCAGTACTTC	CSARGGDLGPRHEQYF
TRBV12-3/TRBV12-4	.	few	TRBJ2-7	TGTGCCAGCAGTTTATGGCAGGCCTACGAGCAGTACTTC	CASSLWQAYEQYF
TRBV28	TRBD2	.	TRBJ2-3	TGTGCCAGCAGTCCCCCAAAGCGGACTAGCGGAGTGTTTCATACGCAGTATTTT	CASSPPKRTSGVFHTQYF
TRBV11-3	.	few	TRBJ2-5	TGTGCCAGCAGCTTGGGAACGGGGGTTGAGACCCAGTACTTC	CASSLGTGVETQYF
TRBV5-1	TRBD1	few	TRBJ2-7	TGCGCCAGCAGCTTCGAGCACAGGGGTGTATCGAACGAGCAGTACTTC	CASSFEHRGVSNEQYF
TRBV7-8	TRBD2	.	TRBJ2-7	TGTGCCAGCAGCTTGACTAGCGGGAGTTTAAGGGGGGCCTACGAGCAGTACTTC	CASSLTSGSLRGAYEQYF
TRBV4-1	TRBD2	few	TRBJ2-7	TGCGCCAGCAGCCAAGCTCTAGCGGGGGCCAACTACGAGCAGTACTTC	CASSQALAGANYEQYF
TRBV4-2	TRBD2	.	TRBJ2-1	TGTGCCAGCTCACCGGGACTAGCGGGAGGAGCCCGCGGGGGCAATGAGCAGTTCTTC	CASSPGLAGGARGGNEQFF
TRBV6-1	TRBD2	.	TRBJ2-1	TGTGCCAGCACCTTTTTCCTAGCGGGAGCAGGGCCCAATGAGCAGTTCTTC	CASTFFLAGAGPNEQFF
TRBV9	TRBD1	.	TRBJ1-1	TGTGCCAGCAGCGTCCTCGGGACAGGGATCACTGAAGCTTTCTTT	CASSVLGTGITEAFF
TRBV7-2	TRBD1	.	TRBJ1-2	TGTGCCAGCAGCCTTATGGGAACAGGGGATCGTGGCTACACCTTC	CASSLMGTGDRGYTF
TRBV7-2	.	.	TRBJ2-3	TGTGCCAGCAGCTTAGGAGGGTCCAACCAGGGTGATACGCAGTATTTT	CASSLGGSNQGDTQYF
TRBV7-2	.	many	TRBJ2-3	TGTGCCAGCAGCTTTATCAGCACAGATACGCAGTATTTT	CASSFISTDTQYF
TRBV19	.	.	TRBJ2-1	TGTGCCAGTAGTATAGGAGGACGGGAGCAGTTCTTC	CASSIGGREQFF